This TCR beta chain came from a study of T-cell memory formation after mild COVID-19. This clonotype was counted many times. Its antigen is currently unknown. Study results and limitations: Clones contracting over day 15 to 85 were CD4/CD8 balanced, with later expanders leaning CD4+. Nothing showed for sure that second-wave clones peaking on day 37 were SARS-CoV-2 specific. Pre-infection memory held some responding clones, suggesting pre-existing cross-reactive T cells responded.

The TCR alpha and TCR beta cDNA libraries, bearing sample barcodes and UMIs, were generated by 5'RACE using constant-segment primers. TCRdb re-called the 5' RACE reads with MiXCR, one entry per CDR3 protein. Found here are under 300,000 distinct CDR3 sequences, over 7% of them singletons; the top ten hold under 25%. CDR3 length: 15 residues. Trimming cost V 5 bases and J 2 bases, with 14 bases left between them. The germline V gene encodes CDR1 SGHRS and CDR2 YFSETQ. The sequencing input was PBMCs or a T cell subset sorted from them (not recorded which). The sequence was obtained from a man younger than 35 who had mild COVID-19 (a few samples of this study predate the infection). Cell type and time point are not known. The rearrangement links TRBV5-1 to TRBJ1-3; tentative D call: TRBD1 (6 bases). The CDR3 region is CASSATGKAGNTIYF. DNA of the CDR3: TGCGCCAGCAGTGCTACAGGGAAAGCTGGAAACACCATATATTTT.